The 15 T cell receptor beta chains reported below all come from one sample, sequenced in a study of blood T cell repertoires in COVID-19. The assay was immunoSEQ multiplex PCR, and TCRdb's table has in-frame clones only and misses some. The table records some 48,000 clones, 85% to 95% of them present only once. The sample consisted of peripheral blood. These receptors were collected from a man in his fifties or sixties with COVID-19, enrolled during active disease.

V usage is TRBV7-9 and J usage is TRBJ1-1; TRBD1 aligns across 7 bases. This CDR3 has 16 amino acids. V lost 5 bases and J lost 3; bases outside the gene matches: 12. The germline V gene encodes CDR1 SEHNR and CDR2 FQNEAQ (reference sequence). The CDR3 region has the DNA TGTGCCAGCAGCGGGCGACAGGGTGGGGCGGACACTGAAGCTTTCTTT. Translated, it gives CASSGRQGGADTEAFF.

The chain has TRBV6-4 and TRBJ1-1; D not certain. V was cut by 3 bases and J by 2 bases, with 7 bases left in between. CDR1 is MRHNA and CDR2 is SNTAGT in the germline V gene. The CDR3 has 13 residues. The CDR3 here is CASSEASNTEAFF. The CDR3 bases are TGTGCCAGCAGTGAGGCCAGTAACACTGAAGCTTTCTTT.

This clone was detected once. V and J are TRBV15 and TRBJ1-4; possible D gene TRBD1, 5 bases. The CDR3 covers 16 residues. V lost 1 base, J lost 6 bases, and 15 bases lay in between. The germline V gene encodes CDR1 LNHNV and CDR2 YYDKDF (reference sequence). In DNA form, the CDR3 reads TGTGCCACCAGCAGAGCCCCGGTTGGGGGGGATGAAAAACTGTTTTTT. Translated, it gives CATSRAPVGGDEKLFF.

The rearrangement joins TRBV5-5 to TRBJ2-2; 7 nucleotides line up with TRBD2. After removal of 0 bases from V and 2 bases from J, the junction contained 4 bases not matched to a gene. CDR1 and CDR2 (germline): SGHKS, YYEKEE (reference sequence). This CDR3 is built from 16 residues. The CDR3, as DNA: TGTGCCAGCAGCTTGGCCCCTAGCGGTAACACCGGGGAGCTGTTTTTT. This codes for CASSLAPSGNTGELFF.

This chain links TRBV4-1 with TRBJ1-2, with D perhaps TRBD1 (6 bases). This CDR3 contains 15 residues. CDR1 and CDR2 from the germline V gene are MGHRA and YSYEKL. Trimming stripped 2 bases from V and 4 bases from J, with 14 bases between. CDR3 in amino acids: CASSQTGSRFYGYTF. The CDR3 DNA reads as TGCGCCAGCAGCCAAACAGGGAGTCGGTTCTATGGCTACACCTTC.

V is TRBV6-5 and J is TRBJ2-1; possible D gene TRBD2, 5 bases. This CDR3 contains 14 residues. From germline, CDR1 is MNHEY and CDR2 SVGAGI. Trimming stripped 7 bases from V and 3 bases from J, with 13 bases between. CDR3 loop: CASTPGRGYNEQFF. The CDR3 DNA follows: TGTGCCAGCACTCCCGGACGGGGCTACAATGAGCAGTTCTTC.

The chain combines TRBV19 with TRBJ2-7; a possible D gene is TRBD2 (6 bases). Trimming removed 6 bases at V and 6 bases at J, with 15 bases between. The CDR3 is 13 amino acids. Germline values: CDR1 LNHDA, CDR2 SQIVND (reference sequence). CDR3 bases: TGTGCCAGTAGGGGACTCCTCGGTACCGAGCAGTACTTC. It translates to CASRGLLGTEQYF.

Worth noting for this clone: Other DNA sequences within the sample encode an identical CDR3. The rearrangement joins TRBV28 to TRBJ2-2; D uncertain. Trimming removed 2 bases from V and 6 bases from J, with 7 bases in between. The CDR3 is 13 residues long. Germline V gives CDR1 MDHEN, CDR2 SYDVKM. The DNA of the CDR3 is TGTGCCAGCAGTTTAAACGCGGCCGGGGAGCTGTTTTTT. It yields the protein CASSLNAAGELFF.

In DNA form, the CDR3 reads TGTGCCAGCTCACCGAACAGGGGTTCGAGCTCTGGAAACACCATATATTTT. Amino acid sequence: CASSPNRGSSSGNTIYF. The J gene is TRBJ1-3, the V gene TRBV18; 7 bases align to TRBD1. Germline lookup yields CDR1 KGHSH and CDR2 LQKENI. This CDR3 has 17 amino acids. V dropped 3 bases and J dropped 0; count of bases not matched to a gene: 8.

The rearrangement joins TRBV2 to TRBJ1-6; D is ambiguous. The ends were cut back, 1 base at V and 7 bases at J, with 8 bases in the middle. This CDR3 has 14 amino acids. CDR1 and CDR2 from the germline V gene are SNHLY and FYNNEI. The CDR3 protein is CASSEGRENSPLHF. The DNA for the CDR3 is TGTGCCAGCAGTGAAGGCCGCGAGAATTCACCCCTCCACTTT.

This clone appeared a single time. This chain uses TRBV7-2 with TRBJ2-7; 7 positions match TRBD2. The CDR3 length is 14 residues. Germline loops: CDR1 SGHTA, CDR2 FQGNSA. Germline trimming cut 5 bases from V and 6 bases from J; bases unmatched to any gene: 10. The CDR3 region is CASSVSGTSGEQYF. In DNA form, the CDR3 reads TGTGCCAGCAGCGTGAGCGGGACGAGCGGCGAGCAGTACTTC.

The chain couples TRBV6-5 to TRBJ2-5; 12 bases fit TRBD2. Germline V CDR1 and CDR2: MNHEY, SVGAGI. The CDR3 covers 16 residues. Trimming cost V 2 bases and J 5 bases; bases outside gene matches: 6. CDR3 in DNA: TGTGCCAGCAGTTACAGACTAGCGGGAGTTGAGGAGACCCAGTACTTC. Translation gives CASSYRLAGVEETQYF.

This chain links TRBV6-5 with TRBJ1-2; 8 positions match TRBD1. Trimming at V came to 2 bases and at J to 8 bases, leaving 4 bases not matched to a gene. CDR3 length: 13 amino acids. Germline CDR1 reads MNHEY; CDR2 reads SVGAGI. CDR3 sequence (DNA): TGTGCCAGCAGTTACGGGACAGGATGGGGCTACACCTTC. Its translation: CASSYGTGWGYTF.

V gene TRBV24-1 combines with J gene TRBJ2-2, with a tentative D call TRBD2 (6 bases). V was shortened by 3 bases and J by 1 base, with 14 bases between the two germline ends. This CDR3 comprises 17 residues. Germline CDR1 and CDR2: KGHDR and SFDVKD. The CDR3 spells CATSDTLAGRNTGELFF. The CDR3 DNA reads as TGTGCCACCAGTGATACTCTCGCGGGACGGAACACCGGGGAGCTGTTTTTT.

This clone was counted once. The genes are TRBV29-1 and TRBJ1-5; TRBD1 matches 7 bases. Germline loops: CDR1 SQVTM, CDR2 ANQGSEA. This CDR3 region has 15 residues. After removal of 6 bases from V and 0 bases from J, the junction contained 8 bases not matched to a gene. DNA of the CDR3: TGCAGCGTCAGCCTGACAGGGAGTAGCAATCAGCCCCAGCATTTT. This translates into CSVSLTGSSNQPQHF. Full variable domain (rest looked up from reference TRBV29-1 and TRBJ1-5): SAVISQKPSRDICQRGTSLTIQCQVDSQVTMMFWYRQQPGQSLTLIATANQGSEATYESGFVIDKFPISRPNLTFSTLTVSNMSPEDSSIYLCSVSLTGSSNQPQHFGDGTRLSIL.